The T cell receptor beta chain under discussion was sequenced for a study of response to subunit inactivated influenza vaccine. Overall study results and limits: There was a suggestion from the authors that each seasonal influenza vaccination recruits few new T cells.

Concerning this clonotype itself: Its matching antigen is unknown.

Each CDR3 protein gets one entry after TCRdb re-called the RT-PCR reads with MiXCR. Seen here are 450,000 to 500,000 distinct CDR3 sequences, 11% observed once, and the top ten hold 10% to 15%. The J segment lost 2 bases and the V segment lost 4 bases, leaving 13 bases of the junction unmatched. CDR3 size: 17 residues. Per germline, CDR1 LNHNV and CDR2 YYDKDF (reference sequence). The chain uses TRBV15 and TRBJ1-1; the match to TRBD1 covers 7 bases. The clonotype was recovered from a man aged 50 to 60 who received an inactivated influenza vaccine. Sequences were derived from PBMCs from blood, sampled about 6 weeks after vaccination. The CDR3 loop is CATSTRQGRRVNTEAFF. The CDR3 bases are TGTGCCACCAGCACGAGACAGGGAAGGAGGGTAAACACTGAAGCTTTCTTT. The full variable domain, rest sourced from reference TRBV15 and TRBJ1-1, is DAMVIQNPRYQVTQFGKPVTLSCSQTLNHNVMYWYQQKSSQAPKLLFHYYDKDFNNEADTPDNFQSRRPNTSFCFLDIRSPGLGDTAMYLCATSTRQGRRVNTEAFFGQGTRLTVV.